This TCR beta chain was sequenced for a study of persistence of HIV-infected CD4 T cells. General study results and limits: TCR oligoclonality correlated with proviral oligoclonality in the same sorted populations.

Regarding this clone: Antigen unknown.

The immunoSEQ assay was version 4, run in survey mode. Assay used: immunoSEQ multiplex PCR; TCRdb lists only in-frame clones, some missing. The sample has under 45,000 clones, 80% to 90% seen once. Cells were stimulated nonspecifically with anti-CD3/anti-CD28 magnetic beads. Sorting selected CD4+ T cells upregulating both CD40 ligand and CD69. For approximately 20 hours, CD8-depleted PBMCs received anti-CD28/CD49d costimulation, a CD40-blocking antibody and enfuvirtide. Germline CDR1 ENHRY, CDR2 SYGVKD. Trimming removed 8 bases from V and 2 bases from J, with 19 bases in between. The CDR3 has 16 residues.

This sequence joins TRBV10-3 and TRBJ1-5, with D perhaps TRBD1 (6 bases). The sequence derives from an adult man with HIV who was CMV-seropositive. The specimen was CD4+ T cells sorted from PBMCs after approximately 19-hour stimulation, collected from a patient who received antiretroviral therapy. The CDR3 loop reads CAIGSGQGRGNQPQHF. The DNA of the CDR3 is TGTGCCATCGGGAGTGGGCAGGGGAGGGGCAATCAGCCCCAGCATTTT.